This note documents a single T cell receptor (beta chain) sequence. This specimen comes from a study of blood T cell repertoires in COVID-19. Background on the study: PBMCs, B-cell-depleted T cells, or T cells provided the cDNA or gDNA that made up the material.

Trimming at V came to 5 bases and at J to 1 base, leaving 6 bases not matched to a gene. The CDR3 has 16 amino acids. In germline, CDR1 is LGHNA, CDR2 YNFKEQ. Under the authors' procedure: Amplification of reference gene primers provided the estimated nucleated cell counts. Assay used: immunoSEQ multiplex PCR; TCRdb lists only in-frame clones, some missing. V and J calls and clone size are those listed in that table; D and trimming were worked out from the DNA. The table includes about 50,000 clones, 65% to 80% detected once. The sequencing sample was made of peripheral blood. V gene TRBV4-2 combines with J gene TRBJ2-3; TRBD1 aligns across 10 bases. The sequence was collected from a man aged 65 to 79 with acute or convalescent COVID-19. As DNA, the CDR3 is TGTGCCAGCAGCACTCTGGGGACAGGGGGCACAGATACGCAGTATTTT. Its protein is CASSTLGTGGTDTQYF.